One sample yielded the 4 T cell receptor beta chains listed below, sequenced in a study of identical twins. MiXCR, run by TCRdb on the 5' RACE reads, gives a single entry per CDR3 protein. This sample has 310,000 or so distinct CDR3 sequences; about 8.9% occur once, and the top ten carry less than 2.5%. This same sample was also part of a study on yellow fever vaccine responses in identical twins.

Sequencing was done on a sample of memory (CD45RO+) T cells sorted from blood. The receptor source for this set is a woman aged 18-29 years in good health.

The table lists this clonotype with a few counts. V gene TRBV4-1 combines with J gene TRBJ1-1; D is ambiguous. CDR1 and CDR2 from the germline V gene are MGHRA and YSYEKL. There are 13 residues in the CDR3. V lost 0 bases and J 3 bases, leaving 5 bases between the germline ends. DNA of the CDR3: TGCGCCAGCAGCCAAGATGTTCACACTGAAGCTTTCTTT. It yields the protein CASSQDVHTEAFF.

At least ten counts were recorded for this clonotype. The V and J genes are TRBV3-1 and TRBJ1-6, with D possibly being TRBD1 (6 bases). The CDR3 is made up of 12 amino acids. Germline V gene sequence: CDR1 LGHDT, CDR2 YNNKEL (reference sequence). The ends were cut back, 4 bases at V and 14 bases at J, with 12 bases in the middle. CDR3: CASSRGGFTLHF. The CDR3 DNA follows: TGTGCCAGCAGCCGAGGGGGATTCACCCTCCACTTT.

This clonotype was seen many times. The rearrangement uses TRBV25-1 and TRBJ2-3; D assignment may be TRBD1 or TRBD2 (5 bases each). This CDR3 comprises 18 residues. Germline lookup yields CDR1 MGHDK and CDR2 SYGVNS. Trimming cost V 1 base and J 1 base, with 18 bases left between them. In DNA, the CDR3 is TGTGCCAGCAGTGAATCGGGGCTACAACCCGGAGGCACAGATACGCAGTATTTT. It translates to CASSESGLQPGGTDTQYF.

This clonotype was counted ten times or more. V is TRBV12-3 or TRBV12-4 and J is TRBJ1-2; D is possibly TRBD1 (6 bases). The CDR3 runs 14 residues. V was shortened by 6 bases and J by 3 bases, with 14 bases between the two germline ends. CDR3 nucleotides: TGTGCCAGCAGCCTAGGGGGAGAATACTATGGCTACACCTTC. It yields the protein CASSLGGEYYGYTF.